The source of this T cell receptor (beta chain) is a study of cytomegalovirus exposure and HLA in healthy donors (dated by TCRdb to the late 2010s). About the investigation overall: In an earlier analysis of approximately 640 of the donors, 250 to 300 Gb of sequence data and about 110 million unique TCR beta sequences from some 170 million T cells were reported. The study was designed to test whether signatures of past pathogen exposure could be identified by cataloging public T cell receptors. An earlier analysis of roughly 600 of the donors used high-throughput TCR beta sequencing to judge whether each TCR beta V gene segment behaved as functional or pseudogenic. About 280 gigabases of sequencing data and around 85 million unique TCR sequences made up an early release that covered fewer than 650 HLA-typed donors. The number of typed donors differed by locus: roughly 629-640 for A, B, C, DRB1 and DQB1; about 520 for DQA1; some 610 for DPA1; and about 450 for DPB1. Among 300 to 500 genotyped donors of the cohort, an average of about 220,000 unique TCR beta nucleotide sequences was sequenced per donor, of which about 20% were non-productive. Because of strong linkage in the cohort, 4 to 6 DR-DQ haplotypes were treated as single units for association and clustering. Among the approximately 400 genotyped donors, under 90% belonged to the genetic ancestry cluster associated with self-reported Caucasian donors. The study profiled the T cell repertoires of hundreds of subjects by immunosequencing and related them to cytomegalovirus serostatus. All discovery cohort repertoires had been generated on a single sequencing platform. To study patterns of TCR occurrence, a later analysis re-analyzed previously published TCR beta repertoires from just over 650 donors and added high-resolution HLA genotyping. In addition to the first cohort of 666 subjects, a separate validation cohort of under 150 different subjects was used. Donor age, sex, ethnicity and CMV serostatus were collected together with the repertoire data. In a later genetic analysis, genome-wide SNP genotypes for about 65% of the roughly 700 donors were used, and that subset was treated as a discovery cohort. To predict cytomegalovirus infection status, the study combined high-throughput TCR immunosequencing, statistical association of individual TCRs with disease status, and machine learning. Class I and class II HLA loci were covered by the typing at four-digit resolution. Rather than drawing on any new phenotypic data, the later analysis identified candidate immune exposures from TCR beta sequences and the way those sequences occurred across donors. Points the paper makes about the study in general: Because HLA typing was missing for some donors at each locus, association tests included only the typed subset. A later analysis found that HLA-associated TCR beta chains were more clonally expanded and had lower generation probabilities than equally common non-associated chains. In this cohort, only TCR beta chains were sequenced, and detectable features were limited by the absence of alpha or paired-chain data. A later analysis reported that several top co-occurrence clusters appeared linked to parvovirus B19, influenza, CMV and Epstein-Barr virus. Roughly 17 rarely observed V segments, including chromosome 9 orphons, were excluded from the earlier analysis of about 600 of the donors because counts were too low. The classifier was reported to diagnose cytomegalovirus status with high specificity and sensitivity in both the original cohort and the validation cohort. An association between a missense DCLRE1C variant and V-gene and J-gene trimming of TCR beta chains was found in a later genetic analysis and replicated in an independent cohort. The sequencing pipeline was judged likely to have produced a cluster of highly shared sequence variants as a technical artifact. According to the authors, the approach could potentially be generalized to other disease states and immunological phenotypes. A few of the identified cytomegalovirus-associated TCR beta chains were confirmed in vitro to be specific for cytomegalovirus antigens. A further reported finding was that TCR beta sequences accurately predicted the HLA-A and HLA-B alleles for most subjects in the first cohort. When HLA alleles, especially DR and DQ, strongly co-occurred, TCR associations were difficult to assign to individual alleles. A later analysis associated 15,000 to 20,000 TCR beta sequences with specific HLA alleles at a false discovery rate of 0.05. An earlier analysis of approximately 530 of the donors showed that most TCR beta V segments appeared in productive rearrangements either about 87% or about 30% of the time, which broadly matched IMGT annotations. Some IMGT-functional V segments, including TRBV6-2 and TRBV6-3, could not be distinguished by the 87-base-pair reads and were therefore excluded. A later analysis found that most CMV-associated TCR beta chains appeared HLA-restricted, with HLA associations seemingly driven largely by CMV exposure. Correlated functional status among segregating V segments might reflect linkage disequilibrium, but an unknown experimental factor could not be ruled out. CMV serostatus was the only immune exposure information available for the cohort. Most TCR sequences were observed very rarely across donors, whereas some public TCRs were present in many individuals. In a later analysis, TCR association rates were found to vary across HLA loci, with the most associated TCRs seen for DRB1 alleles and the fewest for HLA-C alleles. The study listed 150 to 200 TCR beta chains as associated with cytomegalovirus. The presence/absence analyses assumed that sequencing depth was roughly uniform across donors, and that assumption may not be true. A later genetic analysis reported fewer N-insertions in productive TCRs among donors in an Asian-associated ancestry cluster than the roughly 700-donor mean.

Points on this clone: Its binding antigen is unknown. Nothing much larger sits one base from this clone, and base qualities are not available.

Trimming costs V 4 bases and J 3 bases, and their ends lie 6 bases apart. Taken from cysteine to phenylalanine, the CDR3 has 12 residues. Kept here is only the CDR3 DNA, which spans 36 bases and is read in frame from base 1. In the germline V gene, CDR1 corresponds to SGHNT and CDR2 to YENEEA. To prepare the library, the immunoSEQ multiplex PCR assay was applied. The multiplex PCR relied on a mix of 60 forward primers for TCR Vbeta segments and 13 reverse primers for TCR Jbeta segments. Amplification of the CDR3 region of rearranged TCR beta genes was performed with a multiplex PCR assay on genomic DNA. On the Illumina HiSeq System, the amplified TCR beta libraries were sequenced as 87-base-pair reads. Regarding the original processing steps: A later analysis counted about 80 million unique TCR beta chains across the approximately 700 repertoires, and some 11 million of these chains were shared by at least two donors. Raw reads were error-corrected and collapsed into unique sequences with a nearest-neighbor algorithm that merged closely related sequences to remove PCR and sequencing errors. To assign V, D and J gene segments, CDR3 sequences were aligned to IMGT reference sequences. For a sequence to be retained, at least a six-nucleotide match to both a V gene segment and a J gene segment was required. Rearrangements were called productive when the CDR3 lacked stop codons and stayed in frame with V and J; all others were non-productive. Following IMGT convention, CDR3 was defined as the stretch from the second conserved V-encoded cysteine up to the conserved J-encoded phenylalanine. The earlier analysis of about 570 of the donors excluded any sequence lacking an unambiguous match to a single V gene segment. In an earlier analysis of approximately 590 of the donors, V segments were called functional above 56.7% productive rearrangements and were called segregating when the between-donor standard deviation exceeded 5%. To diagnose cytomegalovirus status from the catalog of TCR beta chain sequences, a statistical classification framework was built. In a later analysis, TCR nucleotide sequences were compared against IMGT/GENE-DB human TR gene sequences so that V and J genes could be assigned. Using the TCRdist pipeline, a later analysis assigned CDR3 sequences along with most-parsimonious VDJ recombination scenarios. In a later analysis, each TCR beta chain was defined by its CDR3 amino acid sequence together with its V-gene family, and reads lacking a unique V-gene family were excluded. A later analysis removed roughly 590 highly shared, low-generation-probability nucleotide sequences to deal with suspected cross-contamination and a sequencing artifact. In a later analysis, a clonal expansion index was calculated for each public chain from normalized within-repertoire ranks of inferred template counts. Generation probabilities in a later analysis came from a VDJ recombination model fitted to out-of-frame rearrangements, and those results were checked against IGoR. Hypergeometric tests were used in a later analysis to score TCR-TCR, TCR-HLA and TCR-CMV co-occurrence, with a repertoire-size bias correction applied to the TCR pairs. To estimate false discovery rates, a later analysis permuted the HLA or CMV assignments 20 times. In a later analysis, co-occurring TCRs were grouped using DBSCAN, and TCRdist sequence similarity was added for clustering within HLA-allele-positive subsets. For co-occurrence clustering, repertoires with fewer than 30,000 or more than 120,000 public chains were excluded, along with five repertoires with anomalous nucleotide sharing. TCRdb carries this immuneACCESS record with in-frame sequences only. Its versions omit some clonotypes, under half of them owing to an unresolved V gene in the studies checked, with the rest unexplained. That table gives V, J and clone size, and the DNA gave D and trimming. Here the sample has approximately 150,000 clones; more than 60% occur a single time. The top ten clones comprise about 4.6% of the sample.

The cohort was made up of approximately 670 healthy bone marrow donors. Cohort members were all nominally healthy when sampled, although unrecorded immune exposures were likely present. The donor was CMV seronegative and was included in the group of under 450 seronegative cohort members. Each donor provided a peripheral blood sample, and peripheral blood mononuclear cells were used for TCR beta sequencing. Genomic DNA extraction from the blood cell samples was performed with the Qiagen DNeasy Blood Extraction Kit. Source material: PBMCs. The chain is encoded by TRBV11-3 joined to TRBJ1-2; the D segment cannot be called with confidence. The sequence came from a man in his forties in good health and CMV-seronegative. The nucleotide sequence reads TGTGCCAGCAGCTCTTCTCACTATGGCTACACCTTC. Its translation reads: CASSSSHYGYTF.